This is a list of T cell receptor beta chains from one sample in a study of blood T cell repertoires in COVID-19. Assay used: immunoSEQ multiplex PCR; TCRdb lists only in-frame clones, some missing. The sample lists about 34,000 clones; approximately 82% were seen once. Sequencing was carried out using peripheral blood. The source of these receptors is a man older than 75 with active or convalescent COVID-19. Each CDR3 is given with its conserved first and last residue. The D gene is left open where the match is weak. Size values are once, few and many counts, or a class for expanded clones, and some rows have none.

j_gene: TRBJ1-4; d_gene: NA; v_gene: TRBV30; abundance: few; CDR3aa: CAWSGGTGNEKLFF; CDR3nt: TGTGCCTGGAGTGGCGGGACGGGGAATGAAAAACTGTTTTTT
j_gene: TRBJ2-5; d_gene: TRBD2; v_gene: TRBV5-1; abundance: few; CDR3aa: CASSSRGETQYF; CDR3nt: TGCGCCAGCAGCTCGCGGGGGGAGACCCAGTACTTC
j_gene: TRBJ2-1; d_gene: NA; v_gene: TRBV29-1; abundance: NA; CDR3aa: CSVEGRGNEQFF; CDR3nt: TGCAGCGTTGAAGGTAGAGGTAATGAGCAGTTCTTC
j_gene: TRBJ2-7; d_gene: NA; v_gene: TRBV3-1/TRBV3-2; abundance: NA; CDR3aa: CASSRSGVHEQYF; CDR3nt: TGTGCCAGCAGCCGTAGTGGAGTGCACGAGCAGTACTTC
j_gene: TRBJ2-2; d_gene: TRBD2; v_gene: TRBV7-6; abundance: NA; CDR3aa: CASGSSGGNTGELFF; CDR3nt: TGTGCCAGCGGATCTAGCGGGGGGAACACCGGGGAGCTGTTTTTT
j_gene: TRBJ1-5; d_gene: NA; v_gene: TRBV6-6; abundance: few; CDR3aa: CASNLSDRLQPQHF; CDR3nt: TGTGCCAGCAATCTCAGCGACCGTCTGCAGCCCCAGCATTTT
j_gene: TRBJ1-4; d_gene: NA; v_gene: TRBV6-6; abundance: NA; CDR3aa: CASRGYRDEKLFF; CDR3nt: TGTGCCAGCAGGGGGTACAGGGATGAAAAACTGTTTTTT
j_gene: TRBJ1-2; d_gene: NA; v_gene: TRBV28; abundance: NA; CDR3aa: CASSLERTPRRNYGYTF; CDR3nt: TGTGCCAGCAGTTTAGAAAGAACCCCCCGCAGAAACTATGGCTACACCTTC
j_gene: TRBJ2-2; d_gene: TRBD2; v_gene: TRBV27; abundance: NA; CDR3aa: CASSRISGRDTGELFF; CDR3nt: TGTGCCAGCAGTCGTATTAGCGGGAGAGACACCGGGGAGCTGTTTTTT
j_gene: TRBJ1-4; d_gene: NA; v_gene: TRBV18; abundance: few; CDR3aa: CASSPSQGATNEKLFF; CDR3nt: TGTGCCAGCTCACCGTCCCAGGGTGCAACTAATGAAAAACTGTTTTTT
j_gene: TRBJ2-5; d_gene: NA; v_gene: TRBV6-5; abundance: NA; CDR3aa: CASSYQPTGQETQYF; CDR3nt: TGTGCCAGCAGTTATCAACCGACAGGTCAAGAGACCCAGTACTTC
j_gene: TRBJ1-6; d_gene: NA; v_gene: TRBV3-1/TRBV3-2; abundance: NA; CDR3aa: CASSIGQGRNSPLHF; CDR3nt: TGTGCCAGCAGTATCGGGCAGGGGCGGAATTCACCCCTCCACTTT
j_gene: TRBJ2-3; d_gene: TRBD1; v_gene: TRBV24-1; abundance: NA; CDR3aa: CATGGRAGGPDTQYF; CDR3nt: TGTGCCACCGGGGGGCGGGCAGGGGGCCCAGATACGCAGTATTTT
j_gene: TRBJ2-7; d_gene: TRBD1; v_gene: TRBV6-4; abundance: NA; CDR3aa: CASSDSLRQGIIYEQYF; CDR3nt: TGTGCCAGCAGTGATTCATTACGACAGGGTATCATCTACGAGCAGTACTTC
j_gene: TRBJ1-5; d_gene: TRBD1; v_gene: TRBV7-2; abundance: few; CDR3aa: CASRPTGNGNQPQHF; CDR3nt: TGTGCCAGCAGGCCGACAGGGAATGGCAATCAGCCCCAGCATTTT
j_gene: TRBJ2-7; d_gene: TRBD2; v_gene: TRBV6-5; abundance: NA; CDR3aa: CASRETSGRPYEQYF; CDR3nt: TGTGCCAGCAGGGAGACTAGCGGACGACCCTACGAGCAGTACTTC
j_gene: TRBJ1-6; d_gene: TRBD1; v_gene: TRBV19; abundance: few; CDR3aa: CASRKGQGKESPLHF; CDR3nt: TGTGCCAGTAGGAAGGGACAGGGGAAGGAATCACCCCTCCACTTT
j_gene: TRBJ2-3; d_gene: TRBD1; v_gene: TRBV7-9; abundance: few; CDR3aa: CASSLPQGATDTQYF; CDR3nt: TGTGCCAGCAGCTTACCCCAGGGGGCAACAGATACGCAGTATTTT
j_gene: TRBJ2-7; d_gene: NA; v_gene: TRBV29-1; abundance: NA; CDR3aa: CSVEKGDEQYF; CDR3nt: TGCAGCGTTGAGAAGGGGGACGAGCAGTACTTC
j_gene: TRBJ2-5; d_gene: TRBD2; v_gene: TRBV5-6; abundance: NA; CDR3aa: CASSRGLAGGGETQYF; CDR3nt: TGTGCCAGCAGCAGGGGACTAGCGGGAGGAGGAGAGACCCAGTACTTC
j_gene: TRBJ2-2; d_gene: TRBD2; v_gene: TRBV19; abundance: NA; CDR3aa: CASSRAGGAADTGELFF; CDR3nt: TGTGCCAGTAGTAGGGCGGGGGGGGCGGCCGACACCGGGGAGCTGTTTTTT
j_gene: TRBJ2-7; d_gene: TRBD2; v_gene: TRBV27; abundance: NA; CDR3aa: CASSRASGFYEQYF; CDR3nt: TGTGCCAGCTCCCGGGCTAGCGGGTTCTACGAGCAGTACTTC
j_gene: TRBJ2-2; d_gene: NA; v_gene: TRBV28; abundance: NA; CDR3aa: CASSKGHADTGELFF; CDR3nt: TGTGCCAGCAGCAAGGGACACGCGGACACCGGGGAGCTGTTTTTT
j_gene: TRBJ2-7; d_gene: TRBD2; v_gene: TRBV5-1; abundance: NA; CDR3aa: CASSLGLAGNYLEQYF; CDR3nt: TGCGCCAGCAGCTTAGGACTAGCGGGAAACTACTTAGAGCAGTACTTC
j_gene: TRBJ2-5; d_gene: NA; v_gene: TRBV28; abundance: NA; CDR3aa: CASSLGQFQETQYF; CDR3nt: TGTGCCAGCAGTTTAGGTCAGTTCCAAGAGACCCAGTACTTC
j_gene: TRBJ1-2; d_gene: TRBD1; v_gene: TRBV27; abundance: NA; CDR3aa: CASSFNGQGSYGYTF; CDR3nt: TGTGCCAGCAGTTTTAACGGACAGGGGTCGTATGGCTACACCTTC
j_gene: TRBJ2-3; d_gene: TRBD1; v_gene: TRBV6-5; abundance: NA; CDR3aa: CASSYRDRGTDTQYF; CDR3nt: TGTGCCAGCAGCTACCGGGACAGGGGGACAGATACGCAGTATTTT
j_gene: TRBJ2-3; d_gene: NA; v_gene: TRBV29-1; abundance: NA; CDR3aa: CSVGGDTQYF; CDR3nt: TGCAGCGTTGGGGGCGATACGCAGTATTTT
j_gene: TRBJ1-5; d_gene: NA; v_gene: TRBV7-2; abundance: NA; CDR3aa: CASSLGGNNQPQHF; CDR3nt: TGTGCCAGCAGCTTAGGCGGGAACAATCAGCCCCAGCATTTT